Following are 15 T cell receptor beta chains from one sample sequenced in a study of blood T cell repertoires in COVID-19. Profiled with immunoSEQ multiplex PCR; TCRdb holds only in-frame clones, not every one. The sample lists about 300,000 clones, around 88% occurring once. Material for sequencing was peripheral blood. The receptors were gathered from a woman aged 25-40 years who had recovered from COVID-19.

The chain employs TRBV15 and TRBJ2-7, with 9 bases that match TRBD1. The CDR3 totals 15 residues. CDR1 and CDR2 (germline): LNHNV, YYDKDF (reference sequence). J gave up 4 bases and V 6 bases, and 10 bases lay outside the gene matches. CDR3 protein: CATSLPGTGPYEQYF. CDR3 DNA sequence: TGTGCCACCAGTCTCCCCGGGACAGGGCCATACGAGCAGTACTTC. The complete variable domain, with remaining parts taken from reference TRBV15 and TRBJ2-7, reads DAMVIQNPRYQVTQFGKPVTLSCSQTLNHNVMYWYQQKSSQAPKLLFHYYDKDFNNEADTPDNFQSRRPNTSFCFLDIRSPGLGDTAMYLCATSLPGTGPYEQYFGPGTRLTVT.

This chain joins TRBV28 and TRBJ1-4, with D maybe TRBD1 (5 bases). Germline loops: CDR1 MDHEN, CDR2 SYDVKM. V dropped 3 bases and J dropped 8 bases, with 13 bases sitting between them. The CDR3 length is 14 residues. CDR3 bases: TGTGCCAGCAGTTTCATCGGGCAGGGAGAAAAACTGTTTTTT. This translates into CASSFIGQGEKLFF.

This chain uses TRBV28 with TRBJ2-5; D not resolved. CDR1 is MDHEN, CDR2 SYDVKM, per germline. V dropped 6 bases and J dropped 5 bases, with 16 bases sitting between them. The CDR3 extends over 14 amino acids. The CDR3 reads CASRQASPAETQYF. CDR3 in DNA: TGTGCCAGCAGGCAGGCCTCTCCCGCGGAGACCCAGTACTTC.

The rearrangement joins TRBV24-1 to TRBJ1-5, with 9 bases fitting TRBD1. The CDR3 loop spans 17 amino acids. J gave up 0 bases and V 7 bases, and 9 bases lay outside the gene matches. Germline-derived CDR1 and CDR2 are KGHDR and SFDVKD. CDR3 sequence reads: CATSNYPDRGSNQPQHF. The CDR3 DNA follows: TGTGCCACCAGCAACTACCCGGACAGGGGTAGCAATCAGCCCCAGCATTTT.

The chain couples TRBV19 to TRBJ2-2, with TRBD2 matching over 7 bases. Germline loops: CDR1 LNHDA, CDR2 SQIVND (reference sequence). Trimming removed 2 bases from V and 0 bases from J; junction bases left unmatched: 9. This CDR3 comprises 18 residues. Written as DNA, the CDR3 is TGTGCCAGTAGTATAAAGCGGGGACGGAAGGCGAACACCGGGGAGCTGTTTTTT. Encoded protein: CASSIKRGRKANTGELFF. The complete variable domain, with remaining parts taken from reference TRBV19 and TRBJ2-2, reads DGGITQSPKYLFRKEGQNVTLSCEQNLNHDAMYWYRQDPGQGLRLIYYSQIVNDFQKGDIAEGYSVSREKKESFPLTVTSAQKNPTAFYLCASSIKRGRKANTGELFFGEGSRLTVL.

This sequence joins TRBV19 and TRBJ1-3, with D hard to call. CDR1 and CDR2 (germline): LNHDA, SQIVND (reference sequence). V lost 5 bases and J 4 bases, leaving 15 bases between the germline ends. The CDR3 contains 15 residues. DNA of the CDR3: TGTGCCAGTAGTCGAGGGTCCGAAGCCGGAAACACCATATATTTT. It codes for CASSRGSEAGNTIYF.

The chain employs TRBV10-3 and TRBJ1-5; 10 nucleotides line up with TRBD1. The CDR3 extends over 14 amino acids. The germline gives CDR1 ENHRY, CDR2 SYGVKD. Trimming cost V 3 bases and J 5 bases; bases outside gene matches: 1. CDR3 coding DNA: TGTGCCATCAGTGAAGGGACAGGGGATCAGCCCCAGCATTTT. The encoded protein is CAISEGTGDQPQHF.

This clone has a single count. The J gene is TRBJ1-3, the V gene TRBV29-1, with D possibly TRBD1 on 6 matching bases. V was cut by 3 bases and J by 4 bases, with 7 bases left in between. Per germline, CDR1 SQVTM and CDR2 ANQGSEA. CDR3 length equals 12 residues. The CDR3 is CSVDGTGNTIYF. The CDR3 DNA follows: TGCAGCGTTGATGGGACAGGAAACACCATATATTTT. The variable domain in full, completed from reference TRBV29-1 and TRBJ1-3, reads SAVISQKPSRDICQRGTSLTIQCQVDSQVTMMFWYRQQPGQSLTLIATANQGSEATYESGFVIDKFPISRPNLTFSTLTVSNMSPEDSSIYLCSVDGTGNTIYFGEGSWLTVV.

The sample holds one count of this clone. The CDR3, as DNA: TGTGCCAGCAGCGTAGGCGGACCGACAGGGAACTATGGCTACACCTTC. Translated, it gives CASSVGGPTGNYGYTF. V gene TRBV9 combines with J gene TRBJ1-2, with TRBD1 matching 7 bases. The ends lost 0 bases at V and 2 bases at J; junction bases unmatched: 7. Looked up from germline, CDR1 is SGDLS and CDR2 is YYNGEE. The CDR3 loop spans 16 amino acids.

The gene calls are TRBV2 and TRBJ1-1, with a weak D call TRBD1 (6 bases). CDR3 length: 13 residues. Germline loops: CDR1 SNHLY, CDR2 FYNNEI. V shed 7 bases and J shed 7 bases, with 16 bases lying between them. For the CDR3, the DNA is TGTGCCAGCAACACTGGGCCCAGGGGTGAAGCTTTCTTT. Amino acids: CASNTGPRGEAFF. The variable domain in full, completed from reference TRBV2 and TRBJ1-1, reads EPEVTQTPSHQVTQMGQEVILRCVPISNHLYFYWYRQILGQKVEFLVSFYNNEISEKSEIFDDQFSVERPDGSNFTLKIRSTKLEDSAMYFCASNTGPRGEAFFGQGTRLTVV.

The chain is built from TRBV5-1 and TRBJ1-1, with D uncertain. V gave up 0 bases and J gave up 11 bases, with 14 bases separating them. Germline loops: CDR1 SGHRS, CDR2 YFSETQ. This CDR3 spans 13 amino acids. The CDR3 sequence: CASSLAGRGGAFF. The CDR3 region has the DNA TGCGCCAGCAGCTTGGCCGGTCGGGGAGGGGCTTTCTTT. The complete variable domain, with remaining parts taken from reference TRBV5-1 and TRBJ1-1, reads KAGVTQTPRYLIKTRGQQVTLSCSPISGHRSVSWYQQTPGQGLQFLFEYFSETQRNKGNFPGRFSGRQFSNSRSEMNVSTLELGDSALYLCASSLAGRGGAFFGQGTRLTVV.

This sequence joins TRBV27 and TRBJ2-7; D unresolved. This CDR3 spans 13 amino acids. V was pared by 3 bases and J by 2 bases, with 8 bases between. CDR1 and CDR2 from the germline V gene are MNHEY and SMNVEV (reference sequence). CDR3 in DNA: TGTGCCAGCAGTTTCGGTCTCGCCTACGAGCAGTACTTC. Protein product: CASSFGLAYEQYF.

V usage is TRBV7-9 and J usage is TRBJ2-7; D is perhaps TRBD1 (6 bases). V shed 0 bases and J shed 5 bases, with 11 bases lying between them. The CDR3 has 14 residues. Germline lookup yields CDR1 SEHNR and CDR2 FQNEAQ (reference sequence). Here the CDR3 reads CASSLAGTFNEQYF. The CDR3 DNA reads TGTGCCAGCAGCTTAGCCGGGACATTCAACGAGCAGTACTTC.

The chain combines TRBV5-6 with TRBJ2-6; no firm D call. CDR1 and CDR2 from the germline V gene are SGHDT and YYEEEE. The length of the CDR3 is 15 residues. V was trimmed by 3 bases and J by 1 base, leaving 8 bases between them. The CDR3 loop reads CASSSVFSGANVLTF. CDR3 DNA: TGTGCCAGCAGCTCGGTATTTTCTGGGGCCAACGTCCTGACTTTC.

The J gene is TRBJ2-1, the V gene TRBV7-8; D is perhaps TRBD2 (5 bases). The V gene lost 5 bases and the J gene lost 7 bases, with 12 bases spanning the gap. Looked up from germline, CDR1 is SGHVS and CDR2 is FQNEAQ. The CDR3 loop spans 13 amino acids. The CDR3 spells CASSQGTGNEQFF. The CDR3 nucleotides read TGTGCCAGCAGCCAAGGAACGGGGAATGAGCAGTTCTTC. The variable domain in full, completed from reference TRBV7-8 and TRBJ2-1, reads GAGVSQSPRYKVAKRGQDVALRCDPISGHVSLFWYQQALGQGPEFLTYFQNEAQLDKSGLPSDRFFAERPEGSVSTLKIQRTQQEDSAVYLCASSQGTGNEQFFGPGTRLTVL.